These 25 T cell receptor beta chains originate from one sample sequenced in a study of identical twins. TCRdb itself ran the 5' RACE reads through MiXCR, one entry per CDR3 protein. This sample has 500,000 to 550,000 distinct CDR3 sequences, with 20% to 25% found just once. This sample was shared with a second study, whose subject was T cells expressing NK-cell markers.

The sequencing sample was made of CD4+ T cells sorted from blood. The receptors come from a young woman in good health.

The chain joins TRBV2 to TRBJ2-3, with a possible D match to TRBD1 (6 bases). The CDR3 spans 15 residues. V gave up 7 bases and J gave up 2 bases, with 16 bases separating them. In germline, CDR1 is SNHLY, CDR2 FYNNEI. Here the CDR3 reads CASNRAPSLTDTQYF. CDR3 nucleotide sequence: TGTGCCAGCAACAGGGCCCCTTCTCTCACAGATACGCAGTATTTT.

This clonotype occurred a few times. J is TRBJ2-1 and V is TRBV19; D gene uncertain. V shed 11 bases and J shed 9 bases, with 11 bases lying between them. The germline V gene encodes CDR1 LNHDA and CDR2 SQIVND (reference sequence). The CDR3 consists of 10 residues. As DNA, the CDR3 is TGTGCCTCCGGAGTCCCTGAGCAGTTCTTC. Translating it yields CASGVPEQFF.

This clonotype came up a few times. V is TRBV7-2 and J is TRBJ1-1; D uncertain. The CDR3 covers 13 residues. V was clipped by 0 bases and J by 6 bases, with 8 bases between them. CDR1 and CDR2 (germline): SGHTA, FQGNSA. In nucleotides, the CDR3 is TGTGCCAGCAGCTTAGCGTGGAGACCTGAAGCTTTCTTT. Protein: CASSLAWRPEAFF.

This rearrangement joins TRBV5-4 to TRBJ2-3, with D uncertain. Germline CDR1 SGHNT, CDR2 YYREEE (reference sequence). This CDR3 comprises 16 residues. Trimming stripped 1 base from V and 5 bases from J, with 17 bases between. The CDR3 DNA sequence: TGTGCCAGCAGCTTGAGGTCGTCCCGAATGGGAGATACGCAGTATTTT. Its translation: CASSLRSSRMGDTQYF.

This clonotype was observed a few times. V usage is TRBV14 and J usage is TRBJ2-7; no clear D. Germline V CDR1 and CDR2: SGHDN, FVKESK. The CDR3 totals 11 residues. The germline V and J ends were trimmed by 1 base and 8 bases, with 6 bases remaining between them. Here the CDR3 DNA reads TGTGCCAGCAGCCAAGTAAAGAAGCAGTACTTC. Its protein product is CASSQVKKQYF. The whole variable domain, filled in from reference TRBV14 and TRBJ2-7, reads EAGVTQFPSHSVIEKGQTVTLRCDPISGHDNLYWYRRVMGKEIKFLLHFVKESKQDESGMPNNRFLAERTGGTYSTLKVQPAELEDSGVYFCASSQVKKQYFGPGTRLTVT.

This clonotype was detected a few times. CDR3 residues: CASSLDLAGRTDTQYF. The CDR3 nucleotides read TGTGCCAGCAGCTTAGATCTAGCGGGACGCACAGATACGCAGTATTTT. The V and J genes are TRBV11-2 and TRBJ2-3; 9 bases agree with TRBD2. This CDR3 is built from 16 residues. V lost 0 bases, J lost 1 base, and 2 bases stayed unmatched. Germline V CDR1 and CDR2: SGHAT, FQNNGV.

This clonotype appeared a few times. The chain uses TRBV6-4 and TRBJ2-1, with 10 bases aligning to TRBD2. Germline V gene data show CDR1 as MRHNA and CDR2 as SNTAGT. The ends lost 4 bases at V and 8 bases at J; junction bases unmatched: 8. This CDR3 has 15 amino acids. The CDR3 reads CASSVESGGAYEQFF. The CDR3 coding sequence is TGTGCCAGCAGTGTAGAAAGCGGGGGGGCCTATGAGCAGTTCTTC.

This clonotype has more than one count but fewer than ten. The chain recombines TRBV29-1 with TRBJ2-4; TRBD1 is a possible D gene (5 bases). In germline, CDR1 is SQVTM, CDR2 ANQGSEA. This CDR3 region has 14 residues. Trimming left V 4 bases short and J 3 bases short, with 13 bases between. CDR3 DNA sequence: TGCAGCGTTGTAGCAGGGTTCGGCAAAAACATTCAGTACTTC. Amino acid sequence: CSVVAGFGKNIQYF.

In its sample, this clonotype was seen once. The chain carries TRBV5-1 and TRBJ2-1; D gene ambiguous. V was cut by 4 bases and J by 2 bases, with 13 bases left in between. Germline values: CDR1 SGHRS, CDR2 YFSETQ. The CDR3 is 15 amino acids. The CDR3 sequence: CASSLARGTYNEQFF. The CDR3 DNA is TGCGCCAGCAGCCTGGCCCGAGGCACCTACAATGAGCAGTTCTTC.

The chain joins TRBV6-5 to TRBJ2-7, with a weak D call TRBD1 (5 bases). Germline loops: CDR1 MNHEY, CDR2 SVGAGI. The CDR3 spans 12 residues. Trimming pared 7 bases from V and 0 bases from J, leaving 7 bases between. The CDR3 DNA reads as TGTGCCAGCACAGGGCGCTCCTACGAGCAGTACTTC. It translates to CASTGRSYEQYF.

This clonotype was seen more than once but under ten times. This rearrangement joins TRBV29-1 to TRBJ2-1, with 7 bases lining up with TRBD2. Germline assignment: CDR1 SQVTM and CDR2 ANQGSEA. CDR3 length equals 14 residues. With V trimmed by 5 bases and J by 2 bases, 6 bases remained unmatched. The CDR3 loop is CSVKEREAYNEQFF. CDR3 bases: TGCAGCGTTAAGGAGCGGGAAGCCTACAATGAGCAGTTCTTC.

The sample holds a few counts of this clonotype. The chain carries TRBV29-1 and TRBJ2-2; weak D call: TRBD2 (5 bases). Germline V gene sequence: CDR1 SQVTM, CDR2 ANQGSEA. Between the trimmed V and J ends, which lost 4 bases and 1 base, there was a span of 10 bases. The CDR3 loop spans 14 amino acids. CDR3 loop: CSVVWRRNTGELFF. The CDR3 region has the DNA TGCAGCGTTGTCTGGAGGAGGAACACCGGGGAGCTGTTTTTT.

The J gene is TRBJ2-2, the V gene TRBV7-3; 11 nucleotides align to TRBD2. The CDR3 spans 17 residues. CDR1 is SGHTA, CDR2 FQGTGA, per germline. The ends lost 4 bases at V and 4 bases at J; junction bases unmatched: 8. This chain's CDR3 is CASSSGVAGGVTGELFF. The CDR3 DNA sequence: TGTGCCAGCAGCTCCGGAGTAGCGGGGGGGGTCACCGGGGAGCTGTTTTTT.

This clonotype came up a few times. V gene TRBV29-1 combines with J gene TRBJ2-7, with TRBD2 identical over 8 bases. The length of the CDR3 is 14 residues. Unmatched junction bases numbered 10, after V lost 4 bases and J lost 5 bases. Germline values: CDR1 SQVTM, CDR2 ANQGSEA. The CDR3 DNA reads TGCAGCGTTGGTTCCAGCGGGAGTAGCAACGAGCAGTACTTC. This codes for CSVGSSGSSNEQYF.

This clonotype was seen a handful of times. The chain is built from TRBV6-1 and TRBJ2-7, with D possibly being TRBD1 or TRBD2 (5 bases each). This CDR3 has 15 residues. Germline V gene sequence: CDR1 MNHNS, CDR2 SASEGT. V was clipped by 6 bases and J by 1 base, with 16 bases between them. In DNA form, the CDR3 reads TGTGCCAGCAGCCCAAAGGGACCGATTTCCTACGAGCAGTACTTC. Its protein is CASSPKGPISYEQYF.

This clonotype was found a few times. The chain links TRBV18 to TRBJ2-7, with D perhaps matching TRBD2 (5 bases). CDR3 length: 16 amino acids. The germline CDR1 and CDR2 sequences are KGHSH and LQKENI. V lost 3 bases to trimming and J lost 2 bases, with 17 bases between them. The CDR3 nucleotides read TGTGCCAGCTCACCCCAGGCAAAGCGGATAACCTACGAGCAGTACTTC. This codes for CASSPQAKRITYEQYF. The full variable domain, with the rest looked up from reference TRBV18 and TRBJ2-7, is NAGVMQNPRHLVRRRGQEARLRCSPMKGHSHVYWYRQLPEEGLKFMVYLQKENIIDESGMPKERFSAEFPKEGPSILRIQQVVRGDSAAYFCASSPQAKRITYEQYFGPGTRLTVT.

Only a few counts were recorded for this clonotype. CDR3 DNA: TGTGCCAGCAGCGTAGCTCATATTGGTGGCGAGCAGTACTTC. Amino acids: CASSVAHIGGEQYF. V and J are TRBV9 and TRBJ2-7; no clear D. The CDR3 extends over 14 amino acids. The germline gives CDR1 SGDLS, CDR2 YYNGEE. Trimming removed 0 bases from V and 6 bases from J, with 13 bases in between.

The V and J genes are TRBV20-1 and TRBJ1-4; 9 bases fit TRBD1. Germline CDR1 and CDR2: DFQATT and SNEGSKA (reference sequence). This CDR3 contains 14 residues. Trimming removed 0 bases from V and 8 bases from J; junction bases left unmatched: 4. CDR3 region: CSARETGTGEKLFF. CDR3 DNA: TGCAGTGCTAGAGAAACCGGGACAGGGGAAAAACTGTTTTTT.

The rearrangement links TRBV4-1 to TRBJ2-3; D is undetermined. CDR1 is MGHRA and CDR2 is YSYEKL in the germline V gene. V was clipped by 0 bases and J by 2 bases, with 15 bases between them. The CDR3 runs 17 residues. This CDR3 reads CASSQDFLRRITDTQYF. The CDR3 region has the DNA TGCGCCAGCAGCCAAGATTTCCTTCGGCGGATCACAGATACGCAGTATTTT.

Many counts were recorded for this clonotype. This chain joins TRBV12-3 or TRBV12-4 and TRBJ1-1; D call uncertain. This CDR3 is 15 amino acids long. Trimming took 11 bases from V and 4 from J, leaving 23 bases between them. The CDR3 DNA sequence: TGTGCCTCAGTGAGGGATCGGGGTTTGGGCACTGAAGCTTTCTTT. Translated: CASVRDRGLGTEAFF.

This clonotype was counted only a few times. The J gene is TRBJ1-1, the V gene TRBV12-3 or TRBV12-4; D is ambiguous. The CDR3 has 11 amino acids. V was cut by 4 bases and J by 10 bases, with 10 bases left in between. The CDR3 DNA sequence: TGTGCCAGCAGTTCCCTTGTAGGAGCTTTCTTT. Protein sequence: CASSSLVGAFF.

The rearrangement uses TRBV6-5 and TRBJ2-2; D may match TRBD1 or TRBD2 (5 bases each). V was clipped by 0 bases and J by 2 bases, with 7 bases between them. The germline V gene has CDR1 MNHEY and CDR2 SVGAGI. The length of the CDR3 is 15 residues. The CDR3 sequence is CASSYSRDNTGELFF. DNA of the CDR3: TGTGCCAGCAGTTACTCCCGGGACAACACCGGGGAGCTGTTTTTT.

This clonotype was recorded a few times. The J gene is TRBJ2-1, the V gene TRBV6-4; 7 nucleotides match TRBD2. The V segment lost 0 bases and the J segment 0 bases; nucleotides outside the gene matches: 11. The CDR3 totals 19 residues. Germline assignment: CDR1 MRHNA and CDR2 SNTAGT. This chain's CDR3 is CASSDSHQRGNHSYNEQFF. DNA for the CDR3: TGTGCCAGCAGTGACTCCCATCAGCGGGGAAACCACTCCTACAATGAGCAGTTCTTC.

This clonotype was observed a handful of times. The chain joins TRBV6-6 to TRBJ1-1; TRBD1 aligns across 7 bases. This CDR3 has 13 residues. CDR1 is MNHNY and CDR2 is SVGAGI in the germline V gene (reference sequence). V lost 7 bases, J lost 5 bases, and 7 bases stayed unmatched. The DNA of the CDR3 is TGTGCCAGCAAACAGGGGAGGGGAACTGAAGCTTTCTTT. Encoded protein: CASKQGRGTEAFF.

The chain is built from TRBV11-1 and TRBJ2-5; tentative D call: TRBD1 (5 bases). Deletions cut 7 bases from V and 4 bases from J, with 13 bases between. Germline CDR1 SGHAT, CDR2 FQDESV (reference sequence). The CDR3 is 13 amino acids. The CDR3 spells CASTMPQGETQYF. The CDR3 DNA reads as TGTGCCAGCACAATGCCCCAGGGAGAGACCCAGTACTTC.